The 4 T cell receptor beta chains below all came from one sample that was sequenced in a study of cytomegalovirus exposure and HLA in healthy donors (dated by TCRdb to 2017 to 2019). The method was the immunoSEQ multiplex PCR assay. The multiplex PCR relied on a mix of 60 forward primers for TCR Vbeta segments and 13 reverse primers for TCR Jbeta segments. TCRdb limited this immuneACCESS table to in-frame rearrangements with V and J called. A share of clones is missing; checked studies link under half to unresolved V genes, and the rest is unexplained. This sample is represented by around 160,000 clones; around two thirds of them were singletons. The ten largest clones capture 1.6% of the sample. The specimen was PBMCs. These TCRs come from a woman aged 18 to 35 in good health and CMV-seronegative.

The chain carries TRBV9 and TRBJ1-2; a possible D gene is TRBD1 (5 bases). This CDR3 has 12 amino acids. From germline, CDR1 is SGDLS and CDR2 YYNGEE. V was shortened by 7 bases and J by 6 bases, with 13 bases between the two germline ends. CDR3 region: CASRSGGDGYTF. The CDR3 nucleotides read TGTGCCAGCCGGTCTGGGGGGGATGGCTACACCTTC.

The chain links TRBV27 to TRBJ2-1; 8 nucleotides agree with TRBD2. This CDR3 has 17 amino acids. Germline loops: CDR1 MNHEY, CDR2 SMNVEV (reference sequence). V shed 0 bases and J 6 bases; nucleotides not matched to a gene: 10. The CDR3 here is CASSLSRGGRRGNEQFF. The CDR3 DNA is TGTGCCAGCAGTTTATCCCGGGGGGGTAGAAGGGGCAATGAGCAGTTCTTC.

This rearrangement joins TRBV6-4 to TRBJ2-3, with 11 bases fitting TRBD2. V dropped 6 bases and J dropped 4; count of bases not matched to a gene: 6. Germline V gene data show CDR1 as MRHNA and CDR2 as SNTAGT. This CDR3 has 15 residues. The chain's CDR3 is CASSKLAGESDTQYF. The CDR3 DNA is TGTGCCAGCAGCAAACTAGCGGGAGAGTCAGATACGCAGTATTTT.

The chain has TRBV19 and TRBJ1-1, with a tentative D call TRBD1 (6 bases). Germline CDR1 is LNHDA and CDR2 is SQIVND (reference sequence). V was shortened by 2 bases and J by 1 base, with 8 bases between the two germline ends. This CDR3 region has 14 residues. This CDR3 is CASSIQGRNTEAFF. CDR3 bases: TGTGCCAGTAGTATACAGGGGCGGAACACTGAAGCTTTCTTT.